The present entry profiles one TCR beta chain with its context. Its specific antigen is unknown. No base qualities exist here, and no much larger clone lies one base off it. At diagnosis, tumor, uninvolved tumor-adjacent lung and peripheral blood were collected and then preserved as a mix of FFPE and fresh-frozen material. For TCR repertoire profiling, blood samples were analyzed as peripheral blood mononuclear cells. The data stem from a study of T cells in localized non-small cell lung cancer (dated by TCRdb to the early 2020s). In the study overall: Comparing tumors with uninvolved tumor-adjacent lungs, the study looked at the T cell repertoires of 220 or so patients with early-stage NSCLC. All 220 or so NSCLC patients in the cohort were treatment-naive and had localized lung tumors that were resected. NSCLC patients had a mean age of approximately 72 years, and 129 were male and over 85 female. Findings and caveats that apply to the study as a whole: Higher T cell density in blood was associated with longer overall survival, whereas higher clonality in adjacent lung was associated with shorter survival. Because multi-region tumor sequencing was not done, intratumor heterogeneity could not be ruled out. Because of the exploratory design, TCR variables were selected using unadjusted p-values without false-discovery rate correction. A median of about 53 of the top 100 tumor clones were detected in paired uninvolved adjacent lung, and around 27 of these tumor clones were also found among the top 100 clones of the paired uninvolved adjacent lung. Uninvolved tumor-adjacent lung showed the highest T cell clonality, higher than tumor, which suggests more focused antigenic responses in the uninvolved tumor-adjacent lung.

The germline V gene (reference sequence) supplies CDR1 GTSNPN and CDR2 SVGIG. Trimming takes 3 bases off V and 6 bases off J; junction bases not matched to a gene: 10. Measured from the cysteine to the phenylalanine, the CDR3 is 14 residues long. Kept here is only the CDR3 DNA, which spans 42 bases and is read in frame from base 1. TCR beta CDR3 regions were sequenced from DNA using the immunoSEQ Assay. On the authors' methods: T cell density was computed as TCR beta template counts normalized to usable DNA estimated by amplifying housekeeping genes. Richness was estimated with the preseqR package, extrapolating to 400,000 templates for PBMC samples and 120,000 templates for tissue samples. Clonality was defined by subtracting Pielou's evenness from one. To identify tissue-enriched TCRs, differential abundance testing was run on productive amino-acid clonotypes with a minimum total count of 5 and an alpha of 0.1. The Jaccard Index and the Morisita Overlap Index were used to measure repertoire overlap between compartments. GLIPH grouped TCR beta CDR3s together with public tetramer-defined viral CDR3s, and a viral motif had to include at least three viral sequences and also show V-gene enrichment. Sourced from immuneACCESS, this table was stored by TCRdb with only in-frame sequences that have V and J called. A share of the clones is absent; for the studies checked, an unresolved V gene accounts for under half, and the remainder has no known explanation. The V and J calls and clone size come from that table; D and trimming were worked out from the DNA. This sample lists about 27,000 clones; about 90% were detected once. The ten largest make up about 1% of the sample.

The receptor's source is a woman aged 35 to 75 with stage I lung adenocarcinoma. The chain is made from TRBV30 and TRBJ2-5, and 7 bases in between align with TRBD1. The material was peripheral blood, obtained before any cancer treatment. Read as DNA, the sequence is TGTGCCTGGAGGGGGGACAGTCCTGGACAGACCCAGTACTTC. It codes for CAWRGDSPGQTQYF.